The rows below give T cell receptor beta chains drawn from one sample of a study of cytomegalovirus exposure and HLA in healthy donors. The method was immunoSEQ multiplex PCR; TCRdb's version includes in-frame clones alone and lacks a portion of them. This sample has 200,000 or so clones; approximately 79% occur once, and the top ten carry around 1.8%. Sample: PBMCs. Every receptor here comes from a man between 18 and 29 years old in good health and CMV-seronegative. Both conserved end residues are trimmed from each CDR3.

TRBV6-5	TRBJ1-2	ASSYWGQGVSGYT
TRBV19	TRBJ2-5	ASSATSGGAEETQY
TRBV19	TRBJ1-1	ASNQPGQGFSGTEAF
TRBV28	TRBJ1-4	ASSRGGAGEKLF
TRBV7-7	TRBJ1-2	ASSFRTGTKGYT
TRBV19	TRBJ2-7	ASSVAGGSYEQY
TRBV18	TRBJ2-5	ASLEGATETQY
TRBV7-3	TRBJ2-5	ASSLGASGGQETQY
TRBV28	TRBJ2-3	ASSLKVLAENTDTQY
TRBV7-2	TRBJ2-5	ASSDARLAGQETQY